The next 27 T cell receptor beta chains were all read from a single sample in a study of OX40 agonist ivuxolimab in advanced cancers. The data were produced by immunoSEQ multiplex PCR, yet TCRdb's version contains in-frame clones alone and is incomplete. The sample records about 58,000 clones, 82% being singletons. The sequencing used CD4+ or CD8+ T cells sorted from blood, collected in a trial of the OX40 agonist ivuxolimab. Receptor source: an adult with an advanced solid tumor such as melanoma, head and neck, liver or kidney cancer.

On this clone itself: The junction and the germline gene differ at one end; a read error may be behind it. The CDR3 sequence is CAGSFRGPYEQYF. The CDR3 DNA is TGCGCCGGCAGCTTCAGGGGGCCCTACGAGCAGTACTTC. The J gene is TRBJ2-7, the V gene TRBV5-1, with TRBD1 matching 8 bases. This CDR3 has 13 residues. Per the germline V gene, CDR1 is SGHRS and CDR2 is YFSETQ.

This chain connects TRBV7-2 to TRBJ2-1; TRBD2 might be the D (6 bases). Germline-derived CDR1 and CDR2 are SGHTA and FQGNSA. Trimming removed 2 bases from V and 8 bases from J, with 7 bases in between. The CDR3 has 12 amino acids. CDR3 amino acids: CASSLTSYEQFF. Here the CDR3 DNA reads TGTGCCAGCAGCTTAACTAGCTATGAGCAGTTCTTC. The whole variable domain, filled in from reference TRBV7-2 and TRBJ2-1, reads GAGVSQSPSNKVTEKGKDVELRCDPISGHTALYWYRQSLGQGLEFLIYFQGNSAPDKSGLPSDRFSAERTGGSVSTLTIQRTQQEDSAVYLCASSLTSYEQFFGPGTRLTVL.

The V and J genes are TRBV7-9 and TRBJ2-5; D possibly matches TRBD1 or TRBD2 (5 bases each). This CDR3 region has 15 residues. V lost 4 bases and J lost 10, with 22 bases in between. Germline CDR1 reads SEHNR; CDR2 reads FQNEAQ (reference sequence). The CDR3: CASSSRGHAGMDQYF. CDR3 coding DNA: TGTGCCAGCAGCTCAAGAGGACATGCCGGGATGGACCAGTACTTC. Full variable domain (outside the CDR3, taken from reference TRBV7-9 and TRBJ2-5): DTGVSQNPRHKITKRGQNVTFRCDPISEHNRLYWYRQTLGQGPEFLTYFQNEAQLEKSRLLSDRFSAERPKGSFSTLEIQRTEQGDSAMYLCASSSRGHAGMDQYFGPGTRLLVL.

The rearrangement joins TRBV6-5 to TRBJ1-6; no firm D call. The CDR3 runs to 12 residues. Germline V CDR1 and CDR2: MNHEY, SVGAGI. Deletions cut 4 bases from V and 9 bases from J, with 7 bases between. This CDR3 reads CASSSISSPLHF. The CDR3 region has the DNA TGTGCCAGCAGTTCGATCTCTTCACCCCTCCACTTT.

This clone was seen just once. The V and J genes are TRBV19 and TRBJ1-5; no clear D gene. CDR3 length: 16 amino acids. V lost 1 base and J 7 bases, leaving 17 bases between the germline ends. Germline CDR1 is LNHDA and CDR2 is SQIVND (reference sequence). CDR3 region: CASSIVVIPKGQPQHF. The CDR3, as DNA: TGTGCCAGTAGTATAGTCGTGATCCCAAAAGGGCAGCCCCAGCATTTT. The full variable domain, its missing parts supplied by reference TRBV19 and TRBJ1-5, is DGGITQSPKYLFRKEGQNVTLSCEQNLNHDAMYWYRQDPGQGLRLIYYSQIVNDFQKGDIAEGYSVSREKKESFPLTVTSAQKNPTAFYLCASSIVVIPKGQPQHFGDGTRLSIL.

CDR3 bases: TGTGCCAGCTCCAGACAGAGGAACACTGAAGCTTTCTTT. This translates into CASSRQRNTEAFF. The chain has TRBV7-2 and TRBJ1-1; perhaps TRBD1 as D (5 bases). V was trimmed by 8 bases and J by 1 base, leaving 11 bases between them. CDR3 size: 13 residues. Looked up from germline, CDR1 is SGHTA and CDR2 is FQGNSA.

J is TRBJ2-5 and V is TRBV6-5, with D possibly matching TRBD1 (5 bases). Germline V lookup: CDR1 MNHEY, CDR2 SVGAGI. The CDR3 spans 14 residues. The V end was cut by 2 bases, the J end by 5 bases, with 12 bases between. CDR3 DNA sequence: TGTGCCAGCAGTTACCCGGACACCACGGAGACCCAGTACTTC. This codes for CASSYPDTTETQYF.

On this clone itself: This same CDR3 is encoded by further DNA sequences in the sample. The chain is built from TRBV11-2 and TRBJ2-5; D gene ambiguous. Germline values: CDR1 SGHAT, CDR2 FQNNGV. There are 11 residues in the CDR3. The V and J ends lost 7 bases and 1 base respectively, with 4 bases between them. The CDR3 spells CASTTQETQYF. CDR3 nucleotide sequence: TGTGCCAGCACTACCCAAGAGACCCAGTACTTC. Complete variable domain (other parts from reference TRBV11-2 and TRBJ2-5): EAGVAQSPRYKIIEKRQSVAFWCNPISGHATLYWYQQILGQGPKLLIQFQNNGVVDDSQLPKDRFSAERLKGVDSTLKIQPAKLEDSAVYLCASTTQETQYFGPGTRLLVL.

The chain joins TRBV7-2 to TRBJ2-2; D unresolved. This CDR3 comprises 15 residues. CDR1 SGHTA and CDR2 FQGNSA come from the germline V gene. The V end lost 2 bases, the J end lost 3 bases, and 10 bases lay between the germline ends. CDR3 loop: CASSLHKAHTGELFF. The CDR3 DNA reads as TGTGCCAGCAGCTTACACAAGGCGCACACCGGGGAGCTGTTTTTT.

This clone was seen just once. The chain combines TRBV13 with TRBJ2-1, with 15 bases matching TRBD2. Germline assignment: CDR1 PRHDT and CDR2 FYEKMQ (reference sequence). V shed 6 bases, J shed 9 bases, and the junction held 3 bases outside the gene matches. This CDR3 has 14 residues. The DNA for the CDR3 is TGTGCCAGCAGTCGGACTAGCGGGAGGGCTGAGCAGTTCTTC. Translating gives CASSRTSGRAEQFF.

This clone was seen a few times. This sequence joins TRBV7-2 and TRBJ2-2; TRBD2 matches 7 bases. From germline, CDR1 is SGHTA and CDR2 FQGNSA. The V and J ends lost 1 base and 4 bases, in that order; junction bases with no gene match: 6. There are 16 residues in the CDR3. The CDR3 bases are TGTGCCAGCAGCTTAGGGCTAGCGGCAAGCACCGGGGAGCTGTTTTTT. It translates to CASSLGLAASTGELFF. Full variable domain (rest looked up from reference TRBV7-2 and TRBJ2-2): GAGVSQSPSNKVTEKGKDVELRCDPISGHTALYWYRQSLGQGLEFLIYFQGNSAPDKSGLPSDRFSAERTGGSVSTLTIQRTQQEDSAVYLCASSLGLAASTGELFFGEGSRLTVL.

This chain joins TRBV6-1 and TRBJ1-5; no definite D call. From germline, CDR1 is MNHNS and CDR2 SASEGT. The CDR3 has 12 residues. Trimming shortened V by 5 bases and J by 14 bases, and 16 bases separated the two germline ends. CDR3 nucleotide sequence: TGTGCCAGCAGTTCTACAGCAACTTTTAAGCATTTT. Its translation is CASSSTATFKHF.

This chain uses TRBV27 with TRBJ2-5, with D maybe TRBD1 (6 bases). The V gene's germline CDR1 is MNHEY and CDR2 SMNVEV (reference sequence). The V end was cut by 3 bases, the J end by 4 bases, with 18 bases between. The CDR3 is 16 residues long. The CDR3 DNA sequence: TGTGCCAGCAGTTTTGATCAGGGGAGTGTAATAGAGACCCAGTACTTC. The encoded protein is CASSFDQGSVIETQYF.

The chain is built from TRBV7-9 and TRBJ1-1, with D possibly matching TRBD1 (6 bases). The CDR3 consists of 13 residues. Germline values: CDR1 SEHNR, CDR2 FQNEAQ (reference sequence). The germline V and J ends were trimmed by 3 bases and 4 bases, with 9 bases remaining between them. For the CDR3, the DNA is TGTGCCAGCAGCTTCGAGGGGGGCACTGAAGCTTTCTTT. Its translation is CASSFEGGTEAFF. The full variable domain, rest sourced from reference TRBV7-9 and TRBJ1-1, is DTGVSQNPRHKITKRGQNVTFRCDPISEHNRLYWYRQTLGQGPEFLTYFQNEAQLEKSRLLSDRFSAERPKGSFSTLEIQRTEQGDSAMYLCASSFEGGTEAFFGQGTRLTVV.

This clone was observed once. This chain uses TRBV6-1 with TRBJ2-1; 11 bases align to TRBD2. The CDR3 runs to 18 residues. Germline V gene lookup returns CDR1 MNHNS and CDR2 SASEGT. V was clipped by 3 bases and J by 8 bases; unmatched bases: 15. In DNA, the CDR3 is TGTGCCAGCAGTGACAGTCCCCTACTAGCGGGAGCCCTAGATGAGCAGTTCTTC. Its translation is CASSDSPLLAGALDEQFF.

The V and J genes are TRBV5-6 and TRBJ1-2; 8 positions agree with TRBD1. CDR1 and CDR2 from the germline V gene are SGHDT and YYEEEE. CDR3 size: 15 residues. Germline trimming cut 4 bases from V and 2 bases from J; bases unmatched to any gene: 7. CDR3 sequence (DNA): TGTGCCAGCAGCCGTGACACAGGGGGGAACTATGGCTACACCTTC. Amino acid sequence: CASSRDTGGNYGYTF.

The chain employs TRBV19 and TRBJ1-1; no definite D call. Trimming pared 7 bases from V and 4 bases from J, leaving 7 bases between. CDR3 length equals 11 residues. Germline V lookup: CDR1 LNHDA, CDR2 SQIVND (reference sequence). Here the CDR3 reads CASKSATEAFF. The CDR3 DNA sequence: TGTGCCAGTAAGTCGGCCACTGAAGCTTTCTTT.

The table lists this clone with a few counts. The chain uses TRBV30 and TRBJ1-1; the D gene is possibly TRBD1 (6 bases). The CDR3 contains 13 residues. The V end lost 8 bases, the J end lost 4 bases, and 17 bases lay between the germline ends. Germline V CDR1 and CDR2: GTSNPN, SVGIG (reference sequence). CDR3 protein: CALQGTQGTEAFF. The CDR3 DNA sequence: TGTGCCCTGCAGGGGACCCAAGGCACTGAAGCTTTCTTT. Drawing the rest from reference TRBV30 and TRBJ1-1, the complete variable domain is SQTIHQWPATLVQPVGSPLSLECTVEGTSNPNLYWYRQAAGRGLQLLFYSVGIGQISSEVPQNLSASRPQDRQFILSSKKLLLSDSGFYLCALQGTQGTEAFFGQGTRLTVV.

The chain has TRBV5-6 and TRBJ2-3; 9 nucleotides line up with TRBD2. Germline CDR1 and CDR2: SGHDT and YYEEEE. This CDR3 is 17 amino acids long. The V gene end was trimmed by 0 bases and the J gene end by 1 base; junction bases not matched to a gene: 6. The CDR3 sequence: CASSLVGGGGGTDTQYF. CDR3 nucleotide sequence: TGTGCCAGCAGCTTGGTCGGCGGGGGGGGCGGCACAGATACGCAGTATTTT.

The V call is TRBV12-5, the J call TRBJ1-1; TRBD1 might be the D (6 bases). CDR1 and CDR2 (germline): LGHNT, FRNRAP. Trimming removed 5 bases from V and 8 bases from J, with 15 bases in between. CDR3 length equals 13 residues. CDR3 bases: TGTGCTAGTGGTACCGGACAGACTACCGAAGCTTTCTTT. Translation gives CASGTGQTTEAFF.

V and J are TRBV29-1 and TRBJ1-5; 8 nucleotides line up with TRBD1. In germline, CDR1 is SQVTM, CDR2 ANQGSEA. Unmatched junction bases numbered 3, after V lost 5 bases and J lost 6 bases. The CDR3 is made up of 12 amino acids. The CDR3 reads CSVRTGTQPQHF. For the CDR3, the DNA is TGCAGCGTTCGGACAGGGACTCAGCCCCAGCATTTT.

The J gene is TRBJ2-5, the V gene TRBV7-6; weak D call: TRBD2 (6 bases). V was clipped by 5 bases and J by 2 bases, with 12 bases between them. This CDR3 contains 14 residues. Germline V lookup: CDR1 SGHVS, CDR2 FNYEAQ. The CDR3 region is CASSPRDSQETQYF. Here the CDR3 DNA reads TGTGCCAGCAGCCCCCGGGACTCACAAGAGACCCAGTACTTC.

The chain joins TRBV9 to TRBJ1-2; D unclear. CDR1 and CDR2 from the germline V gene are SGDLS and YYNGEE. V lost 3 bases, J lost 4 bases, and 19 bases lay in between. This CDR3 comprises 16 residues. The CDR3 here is CASSATVGEVIYGYTF. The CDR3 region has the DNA TGTGCCAGCAGCGCCACGGTGGGTGAGGTAATCTATGGCTACACCTTC.

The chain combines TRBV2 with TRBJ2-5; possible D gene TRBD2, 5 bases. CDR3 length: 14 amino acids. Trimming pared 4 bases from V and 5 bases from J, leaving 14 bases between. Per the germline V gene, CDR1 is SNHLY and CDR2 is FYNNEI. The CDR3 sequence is CASSAFTSPETQYF. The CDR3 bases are TGTGCCAGCAGTGCTTTCACTAGTCCGGAGACCCAGTACTTC.

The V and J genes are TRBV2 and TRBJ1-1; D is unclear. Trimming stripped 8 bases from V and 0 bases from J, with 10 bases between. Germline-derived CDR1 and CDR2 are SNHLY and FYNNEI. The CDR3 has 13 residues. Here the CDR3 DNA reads TGTGCCAGCGGAAGCCGGATGAACACTGAAGCTTTCTTT. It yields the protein CASGSRMNTEAFF.

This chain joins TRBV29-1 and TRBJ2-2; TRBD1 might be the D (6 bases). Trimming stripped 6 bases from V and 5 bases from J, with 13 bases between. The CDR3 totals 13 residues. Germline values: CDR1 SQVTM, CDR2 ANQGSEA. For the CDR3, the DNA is TGCAGCGTGGCCTGGACAGTTACCGGGGAGCTGTTTTTT. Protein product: CSVAWTVTGELFF.

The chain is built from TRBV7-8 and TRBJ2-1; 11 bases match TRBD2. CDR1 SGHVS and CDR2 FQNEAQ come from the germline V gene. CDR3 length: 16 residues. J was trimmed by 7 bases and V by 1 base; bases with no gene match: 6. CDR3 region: CASSLVVASGRNEQFF. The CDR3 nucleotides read TGTGCCAGCAGCTTAGTTGTGGCTAGCGGGAGGAATGAGCAGTTCTTC.